One and the same sample provided the 4 T cell receptor beta chains below, sequenced in a study of CD8+ T cells in alopecia areata. Following RNA extraction, reverse transcription yielded cDNA that acted as the sequencing template. The method was immunoSEQ multiplex PCR; TCRdb's version includes in-frame clones alone and lacks a portion of them. This sample has under 200,000 clones, with about two thirds found just once. The treatment is: oral pan-JAK inhibitor, 5-10 mg twice daily. The sample here was CD4+ T cells sorted from blood, taken at week 4, from a patient treated with tofacitinib. These receptors were taken from a human donor with alopecia areata.

V is TRBV29-1 and J is TRBJ2-1; no firm D call. The CDR3 has 12 amino acids. V lost 4 bases and J 7 bases, leaving 11 bases between the germline ends. Germline V gene data show CDR1 as SQVTM and CDR2 as ANQGSEA. CDR3 residues: CSVVVGRNEQFF. CDR3 DNA sequence: TGCAGCGTTGTTGTCGGTAGGAATGAGCAGTTCTTC.

The CDR3 is CAWSVENKKLFF. CDR3 DNA sequence: TGTGCCTGGAGTGTAGAGAACAAAAAACTGTTTTTT. The V and J genes are TRBV30 and TRBJ1-4; D call uncertain. CDR1 is GTSNPN, CDR2 SVGIG, per germline (reference sequence). The germline V and J ends were trimmed by 0 bases and 9 bases, with 8 bases remaining between them. This CDR3 comprises 12 residues.

This clone was picked up a small number of times. This sequence joins TRBV29-1 and TRBJ1-1; no reliable D call. The CDR3 has 11 residues. The germline V and J ends were trimmed by 6 bases and 0 bases, with 5 bases remaining between them. Germline CDR1 and CDR2: SQVTM and ANQGSEA. The CDR3, as DNA: TGCAGCGTGAAGGTGAACACTGAAGCTTTCTTT. It translates to CSVKVNTEAFF.

J is TRBJ2-3 and V is TRBV7-2; weak D call: TRBD1 (5 bases). V dropped 3 bases and J dropped 6 bases, with 13 bases sitting between them. Germline V gene data show CDR1 as SGHTA and CDR2 as FQGNSA. CDR3 length equals 14 residues. For the CDR3, the DNA is TGTGCCAGCAGCTTGAGTCAGGGAATTGATACGCAGTATTTT. Translated: CASSLSQGIDTQYF.